These 19 T cell receptor beta chains were sequenced from one sample in a study of blood T cells in healthy people across ages. Using a J-beta primer mix together with a sample-barcoded 5' primer, a second PCR was run for roughly 7 to 11 cycles. TCRdb fed the 5' RACE reads into MiXCR, producing one record per CDR3 protein. This table has about 1.4 million distinct CDR3 sequences, roughly 59% appearing once. Sequencing input: blood. Every receptor here comes from a man younger than 35 in good health.

The gene calls are TRBV7-2 and TRBJ2-6, with 7 bases matching TRBD1. There are 19 residues in the CDR3. CDR1 and CDR2 from the germline V gene are SGHTA and FQGNSA. The V and J ends lost 3 bases and 0 bases, in that order; junction bases with no gene match: 11. Here the CDR3 reads CASSFPKTGSSSGANVLTF. In nucleotides, the CDR3 is TGTGCCAGCAGCTTCCCCAAGACAGGGTCTTCCTCTGGGGCCAACGTCCTGACTTTC.

J is TRBJ2-1 and V is TRBV7-9; 10 positions match TRBD1. The V and J ends lost 4 bases and 8 bases, in that order; junction bases with no gene match: 5. Germline assignment: CDR1 SEHNR and CDR2 FQNEAQ (reference sequence). The CDR3 loop spans 14 amino acids. The CDR3: CASSSGQGEDEQFF. As DNA, the CDR3 is TGTGCCAGCAGCTCCGGACAGGGGGAGGATGAGCAGTTCTTC.

The rearrangement links TRBV12-3 or TRBV12-4 to TRBJ2-5; 9 bases map to TRBD2. This CDR3 has 15 amino acids. The junction had 7 bases not matched to a gene; V was cut back by 3 bases and J by 5 bases. CDR3 loop: CASSFEASGMETQYF. The CDR3 DNA sequence: TGTGCCAGCAGTTTTGAGGCTAGCGGGATGGAGACCCAGTACTTC.

The chain recombines TRBV12-3 or TRBV12-4 with TRBJ1-5, with a weak D call TRBD1 (6 bases). This CDR3 region has 17 residues. V was cut by 3 bases and J by 3 bases, with 18 bases left in between. CDR3 bases: TGTGCCAGCAGTTTTGGGACATTAAGGAAAATCAATCAGCCCCAGCATTTT. Translating it yields CASSFGTLRKINQPQHF.

The chain carries TRBV20-1 and TRBJ2-1, with D tentatively TRBD1 (6 bases). The J call may be mistaken, given a closer DNA end match to TRBJ2-7. Germline V gene data show CDR1 as DFQATT and CDR2 as SNEGSKA (reference sequence). The CDR3 totals 15 residues. For the CDR3, the DNA is TGCAGTGCCCAAAGGGCAGGGGAAGCCTACAATGAGCAGTACTTC. Protein sequence: CSAQRAGEAYNEQYF.

This clonotype has only a few counts. The chain has TRBV12-3 or TRBV12-4 and TRBJ2-2, with 8 positions matching TRBD1. Unmatched junction bases numbered 5, after V lost 5 bases and J lost 3 bases. The CDR3 sequence is 15 residues long. The CDR3 DNA reads TGTGCCAGCAGTGCCGACAGGGGAGACACCGGGGAGCTGTTTTTT. The encoded protein is CASSADRGDTGELFF.

This sequence joins TRBV12-3 or TRBV12-4 and TRBJ1-6, with 8 bases that match TRBD1. The CDR3 is 15 amino acids. The junction had 9 bases not matched to a gene; V was cut back by 6 bases and J by 8 bases. CDR3: CASREAGTGDSPLHF. The CDR3 DNA sequence: TGTGCCAGCAGGGAAGCAGGGACAGGAGATTCACCCCTCCACTTT.

This chain joins TRBV20-1 and TRBJ2-1; 7 bases are a match to TRBD2. Germline loops: CDR1 DFQATT, CDR2 SNEGSKA (reference sequence). V shed 2 bases, J shed 0 bases, and the junction held 7 bases outside the gene matches. The CDR3 is 16 amino acids. The CDR3 region has the DNA TGCAGTGCTAGACCCCCTAGCGGACTCTCCTACAATGAGCAGTTCTTC. Translated, it gives CSARPPSGLSYNEQFF.

The chain has TRBV12-3 or TRBV12-4 and TRBJ2-7; 9 nucleotides agree with TRBD2. This CDR3 has 16 amino acids. V lost 3 bases and J lost 2; bases outside the gene matches: 8. The CDR3 loop reads CASSLRGRGGTYEQYF. The CDR3 bases are TGTGCCAGCAGTTTGAGGGGGCGGGGGGGAACCTACGAGCAGTACTTC.

The rearrangement joins TRBV5-1 to TRBJ2-5, with unresolved D. The germline gives CDR1 SGHRS, CDR2 YFSETQ. Trimming stripped 4 bases from V and 4 bases from J, with 20 bases between. This CDR3 is built from 16 residues. Written as DNA, the CDR3 is TGCGCCAGCAGCCCGGTTGCCTCCTTGGGAAGAGAGACCCAGTACTTC. Translated, it gives CASSPVASLGRETQYF.

Turning to this clonotype: At one of its ends the junction is not consistent with the germline gene, which may arise from a read error. This sequence joins TRBV6-4 and TRBJ2-3; 9 bases are shared with TRBD2. Germline CDR1 reads MRHNA; CDR2 reads SNTAGT. This CDR3 has 14 amino acids. The DNA for the CDR3 is TGTGCCAGCAGTGAGCGGGGGGGAGAAGATGCGCAGTATTTT. Its translation: CASSERGGEDAQYF.

CDR3 protein: CSAETASYNEQFF. The DNA of the CDR3 is TGCAGCGCTGAGACAGCCTCCTACAATGAGCAGTTCTTC. The chain employs TRBV29-1 and TRBJ2-1; TRBD1 is a possible D gene (5 bases). Germline assignment: CDR1 SQVTM and CDR2 ANQGSEA. The CDR3 is 13 amino acids. V lost 7 bases and J 0 bases, leaving 10 bases between the germline ends.

In this sample, this clonotype turned up a few times. V gene TRBV11-2 combines with J gene TRBJ2-1; the match to TRBD2 covers 13 bases. V was clipped by 7 bases and J by 7 bases; unmatched bases: 10. The CDR3 contains 16 residues. The germline CDR1 and CDR2 sequences are SGHAT and FQNNGV. DNA for the CDR3: TGTGCCAGCACCCCTTCACTAGCGGGGGGGGTTAATGAGCAGTTCTTC. This translates into CASTPSLAGGVNEQFF.

The chain uses TRBV4-1 and TRBJ2-5; TRBD2 might be the D (6 bases). This CDR3 has 15 residues. Germline CDR1 is MGHRA and CDR2 is YSYEKL. The ends were cut back, 0 bases at V and 2 bases at J, with 10 bases in the middle. CDR3 protein: CASSQDGDLQETQYF. The CDR3 nucleotides are TGCGCCAGCAGCCAAGATGGGGACTTGCAAGAGACCCAGTACTTC.

The chain combines TRBV27 with TRBJ1-4; D may be TRBD1 (5 bases). The CDR3 spans 15 residues. The ends were cut back, 5 bases at V and 4 bases at J, with 14 bases in the middle. Germline V CDR1 and CDR2: MNHEY, SMNVEV (reference sequence). The CDR3 bases are TGTGCCAGCAGTCCTGGGGGACGGGTTAATGAAAAACTGTTTTTT. Amino acids: CASSPGGRVNEKLFF.

With regard to this clonotype: The junction departs from the called germline gene at one end, perhaps through a read error. V is TRBV29-1 and J is TRBJ2-1; D is unresolved. The CDR3 loop spans 13 amino acids. CDR1 and CDR2 from the germline V gene are SQVTM and ANQGSEA. In nucleotides, the CDR3 is TGCGGCGTCACCGAAATTAGGTACAATGAGCAGTTCTTC. It codes for CGVTEIRYNEQFF.

This chain links TRBV28 with TRBJ1-2; 7 nucleotides match TRBD1. The CDR3 loop spans 14 amino acids. V lost 5 bases, J lost 4 bases, and 7 bases stayed unmatched. Germline lookup yields CDR1 MDHEN and CDR2 SYDVKM. CDR3 in DNA: TGTGCCAGCAGTGGCGGGACAGACACCTATGGCTACACCTTC. Its translation is CASSGGTDTYGYTF.

The chain carries TRBV6-2 or TRBV6-3 and TRBJ2-4; 7 positions match TRBD1. Trimming took 7 bases from V and 13 from J; bases not matched to a gene: 10. CDR1 and CDR2 (germline): MNHEY, SVGEGT. The CDR3 runs 12 residues. This chain's CDR3 is CASTLAGGEQYF. The CDR3 bases are TGTGCCAGCACCTTGGCAGGGGGTGAGCAGTACTTC.

The chain is built from TRBV27 and TRBJ1-6; 9 bases align to TRBD1. CDR1 and CDR2 (germline): MNHEY, SMNVEV (reference sequence). V lost 5 bases and J lost 7; bases outside the gene matches: 9. The CDR3 loop spans 16 amino acids. Here the CDR3 reads CASSPGQGTANSPLHF. CDR3 nucleotides: TGTGCCAGCAGTCCGGGACAGGGTACGGCAAATTCACCCCTCCACTTT.